This is a list of T cell receptor beta chains from one sample in a study of blood T cell repertoires in COVID-19. Profiled with immunoSEQ multiplex PCR; TCRdb holds only in-frame clones, not every one. The sample contains about 53,000 clones, roughly 79% of which appear only once. The sample comprised peripheral blood. All receptors come from a human donor with active or convalescent COVID-19. The donor label of this sample is uncertain. CDR3s include the opening cysteine and the closing phenylalanine or tryptophan. Fields, in order: V gene, clone size, D gene, J gene, CDR3 DNA, CDR3 protein. A D gene is named only where the DNA matches it firmly. For some rows the clone size is stated as once, few or many, or as a class when expanded; others skip it.

>TRBV2|few|.|TRBJ2-1
TGTGCCAGCAGCCCCGGAGGATACAATGAGCAGTTCTTC
CASSPGGYNEQFF
>TRBV5-1|.|TRBD2|TRBJ2-3
TGCGCCAGCAGTGTTAGCGGGAGGGCCGAAGATACGCAGTATTTT
CASSVSGRAEDTQYF
>TRBV6-6|.|.|TRBJ1-5
TGTGCCAGCAGTTCAGCTACAGGATACAATCAGCCCCAGCATTTT
CASSSATGYNQPQHF
>TRBV28|.|.|TRBJ1-1
TGTGCCAGCCTTACGACTTTGAACACTGAAGCTTTCTTT
CASLTTLNTEAFF
>TRBV3-1/TRBV3-2|once|.|TRBJ1-2
TGTGCCAGCAGCCCTGAACTTACAGGGCTCTATGGCTACACCTTC
CASSPELTGLYGYTF
>TRBV4-1|.|TRBD1|TRBJ2-7
TGCGCCAGCAGCCAACCCGGACAGGGGGCGATCTCCTACGAGCAGTACTTC
CASSQPGQGAISYEQYF
>TRBV12-5|.|TRBD2|TRBJ2-3
TGTGCTAGTGGTTATGGACTAGCGGGAGTGACGCAGTATTTT
CASGYGLAGVTQYF
>TRBV3-1/TRBV3-2|.|TRBD1|TRBJ2-5
TGTGCCAGCAGCCTCAGGGGGGAGACCCAGTACTTC
CASSLRGETQYF
>TRBV3-1/TRBV3-2|.|.|TRBJ2-7
TGTGCCAGCAGCCAAGATTTTTTACAGGGGAGGGAGCAGTACTTC
CASSQDFLQGREQYF
>TRBV6-5|.|TRBD1|TRBJ1-1
TGTGCCAGCAGCCGGACAGGGTGGACTGAAGCTTTCTTT
CASSRTGWTEAFF
>TRBV7-2|.|.|TRBJ2-7
TGTGCCAGCAGACGGGACGGACTACCCTACGAGCAGTACTTC
CASRRDGLPYEQYF
>TRBV7-3|.|TRBD2|TRBJ2-1
TGTGCCAGCAGCTCGGGACTAGCGGGAGGGCCATACGATGAGCAGTTCTTC
CASSSGLAGGPYDEQFF
>TRBV5-6|.|.|TRBJ2-7
TGTGCCAGCAGCTTGGTGGGCAGGGGGGCATACGAGCAGTACTTC
CASSLVGRGAYEQYF
>TRBV9|.|.|TRBJ2-1
TGTGCCAGCAGCCCAAGACAAGGCCCGAACGGGGGGCAGTTCTTC
CASSPRQGPNGGQFF
>TRBV11-3|.|TRBD2|TRBJ2-1
TGTGCCAGCAGCTTAGAGGTGTCGGGAGGGCCCTACAATGAGCAGTTCTTC
CASSLEVSGGPYNEQFF
>TRBV9|.|TRBD2|TRBJ2-1
TGTGCCAGCAGCGTAGTAGATAGCGGGAGGGCCCCGAGCTCCTACAATGAGCAGTTCTTC
CASSVVDSGRAPSSYNEQFF
>TRBV20-1|.|TRBD1|TRBJ1-2
TGCAGTGGACAGGGAGGTGGCTACACCTTC
CSGQGGGYTF
>TRBV6-1|once|.|TRBJ2-4
TGTGCCAGCAGTGAGCGGCAGATAAACATTCAGTACTTC
CASSERQINIQYF
>TRBV5-1|.|TRBD1|TRBJ1-2
TGCGCCAGCAGCGAGGGACAGTATGGCTACACCTTC
CASSEGQYGYTF
>TRBV19|.|.|TRBJ2-1
TGTGCCAGTAGTATGGCGGTTGAGCAGTTCTTC
CASSMAVEQFF
>TRBV7-8|.|TRBD1|TRBJ2-7
TGTGCCAGCGAGACAGGGGGTAACGAGCAGTACTTC
CASETGGNEQYF
>TRBV9|.|.|TRBJ1-4
TGTGCCAGCAGCGAGGTGTTCGGGGAAAAACTGTTTTTT
CASSEVFGEKLFF